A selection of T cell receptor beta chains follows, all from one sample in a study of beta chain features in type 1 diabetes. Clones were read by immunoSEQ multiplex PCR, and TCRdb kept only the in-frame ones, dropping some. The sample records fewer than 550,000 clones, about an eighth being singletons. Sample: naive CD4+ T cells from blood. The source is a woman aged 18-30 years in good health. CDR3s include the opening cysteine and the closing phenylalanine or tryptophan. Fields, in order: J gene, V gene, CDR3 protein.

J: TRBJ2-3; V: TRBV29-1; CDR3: CSVEPGSTDTQYF
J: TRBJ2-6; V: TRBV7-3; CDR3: CASSARHSGANVLTF
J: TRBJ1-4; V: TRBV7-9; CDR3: CASSLSSYGLFF
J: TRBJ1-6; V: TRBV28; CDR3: CASRPGTGGSPLHF
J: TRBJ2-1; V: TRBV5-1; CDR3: CASSPDPGTGYNEQFF
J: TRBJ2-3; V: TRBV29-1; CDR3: CSLRTSTQYF
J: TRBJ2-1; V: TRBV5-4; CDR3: CASRGTSSYNEQFF
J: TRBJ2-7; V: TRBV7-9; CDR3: CASSPRGPSSGQGAYEQYF
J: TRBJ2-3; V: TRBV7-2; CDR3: CASTRERADTQYF
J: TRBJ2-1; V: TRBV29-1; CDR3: CSLETRTGGWNEQFF
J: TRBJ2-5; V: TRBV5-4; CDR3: CASSETAGGRETQYF
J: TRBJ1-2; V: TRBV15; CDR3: CATSRDTYGYTF
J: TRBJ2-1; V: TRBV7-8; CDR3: CASSLSLREQFF
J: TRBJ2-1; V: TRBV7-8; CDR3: CASSEVRTPYNEQFF
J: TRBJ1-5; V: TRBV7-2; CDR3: CASSLLGQGANQPQHF
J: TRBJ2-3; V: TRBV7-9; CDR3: CASSTLAGVSDTQYF
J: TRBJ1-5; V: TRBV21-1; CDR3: CASPRNQPQHF
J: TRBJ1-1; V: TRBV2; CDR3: CASRMTVEAFF
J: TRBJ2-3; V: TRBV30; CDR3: CAWSVTDTQYF
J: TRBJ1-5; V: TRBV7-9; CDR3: CASSPPGTVNQPQHF
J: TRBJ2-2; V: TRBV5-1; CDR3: CASSLAPTTGELFF
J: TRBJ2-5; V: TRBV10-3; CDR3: CAISGRGAQETQYF
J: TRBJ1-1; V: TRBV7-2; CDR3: CASSLAGTGGVFF
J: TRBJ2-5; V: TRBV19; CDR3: CASTKGTDQETQYF
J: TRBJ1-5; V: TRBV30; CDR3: CAWSWAGSLSNQPQHF
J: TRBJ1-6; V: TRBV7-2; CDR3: CASTEISLGSNSPLHF
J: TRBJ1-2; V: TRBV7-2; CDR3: CASSPDFIANYGYTF
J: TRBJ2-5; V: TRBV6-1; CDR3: CASSETIGQGGGETQYF
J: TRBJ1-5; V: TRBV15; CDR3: CATSMDRGLNQPQHF
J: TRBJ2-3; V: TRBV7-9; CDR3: CASSLPGGPRPDTQYF
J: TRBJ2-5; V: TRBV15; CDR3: CATSRADRETQYF
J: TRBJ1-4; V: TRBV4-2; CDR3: CASSQDRRGNEKLFF
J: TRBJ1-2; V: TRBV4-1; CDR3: CASSQTGLEGYTF
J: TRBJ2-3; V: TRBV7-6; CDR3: CASSPPGSDTQYF
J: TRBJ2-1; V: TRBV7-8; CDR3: CASSGTRDPRGRNEQFF
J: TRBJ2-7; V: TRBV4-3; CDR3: CASSQALGAAFYEQYF
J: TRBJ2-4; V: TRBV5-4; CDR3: CASTLQGAKNIQYF
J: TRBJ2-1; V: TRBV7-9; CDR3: CATRPASRPNEQFF
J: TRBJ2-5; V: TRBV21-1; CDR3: CASSNAVTQYF
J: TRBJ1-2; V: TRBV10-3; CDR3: CAISTTDFYGYTF
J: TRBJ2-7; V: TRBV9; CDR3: CASSVAGVASYEQYF
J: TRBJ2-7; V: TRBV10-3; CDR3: CAISATGVRSYEQYF
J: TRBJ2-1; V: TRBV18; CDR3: CASSPPASPYNEQFF
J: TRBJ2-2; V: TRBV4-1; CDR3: CASSQVGLPTGELFF
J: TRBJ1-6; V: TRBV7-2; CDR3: CASSLRQGGNSPLHF
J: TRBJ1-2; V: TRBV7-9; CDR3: CASSPGTLNYGYTF
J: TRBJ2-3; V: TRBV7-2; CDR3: CASSLAAGLATDTQYF
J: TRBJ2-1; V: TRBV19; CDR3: CASSIPTPSGLYNEQFF
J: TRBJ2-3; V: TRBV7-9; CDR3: CASSTRGGVTQYF
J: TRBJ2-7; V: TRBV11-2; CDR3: CASSLHYEQYF
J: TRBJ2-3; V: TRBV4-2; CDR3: CASSTGTGGEDTQYF
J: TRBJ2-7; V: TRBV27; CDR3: CASSSSGGFYEQYF